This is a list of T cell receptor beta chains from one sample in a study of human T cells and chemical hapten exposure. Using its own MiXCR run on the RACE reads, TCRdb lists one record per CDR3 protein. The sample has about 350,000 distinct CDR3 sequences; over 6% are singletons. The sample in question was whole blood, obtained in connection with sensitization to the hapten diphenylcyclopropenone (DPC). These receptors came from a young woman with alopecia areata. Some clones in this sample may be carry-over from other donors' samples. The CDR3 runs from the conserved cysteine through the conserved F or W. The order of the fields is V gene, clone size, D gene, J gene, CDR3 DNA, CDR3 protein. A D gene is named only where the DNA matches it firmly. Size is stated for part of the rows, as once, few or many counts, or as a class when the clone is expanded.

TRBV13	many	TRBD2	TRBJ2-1	TGTGCCAGCAGCTTAGCCGGTACTAGCGGGCAGTTCTTC	CASSLAGTSGQFF
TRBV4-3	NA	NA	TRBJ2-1	TGCGCCAGCAGCCAAGTTACGGGGGGCGACTACAATGAGCAGTTCTTC	CASSQVTGGDYNEQFF
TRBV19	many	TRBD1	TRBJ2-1	TGTGCCAGTAGTCCCCGACAGGGGGGTGGCAATGAGCAGTTCTTC	CASSPRQGGGNEQFF
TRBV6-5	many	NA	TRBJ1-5	TGTGCCAGCAGCCGCGTCTCCGGGCAGCCCCAGCATTTT	CASSRVSGQPQHF
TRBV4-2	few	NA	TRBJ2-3	TGTGCCAGCAGCCCGAAGGGAACAGATACGCAGTATTTT	CASSPKGTDTQYF
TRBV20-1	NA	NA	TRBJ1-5	TGCAGTGCTAGGAGGGGAGACTATCGGAATCAGCCCCAGCATTTT	CSARRGDYRNQPQHF
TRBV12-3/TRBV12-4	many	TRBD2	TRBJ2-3	TGTGCCAGCAGGCCTAGCGGGGGTAGCACAGATACGCAGTATTTT	CASRPSGGSTDTQYF
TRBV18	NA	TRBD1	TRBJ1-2	TGTGCCAGCTCGTTCGGGACAGGCACATTCTATGGCTACACCTTC	CASSFGTGTFYGYTF
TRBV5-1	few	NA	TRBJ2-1	TGCGCCAGCAGCTCGGACGGCAGCTACAATGAGCAGTTCTTC	CASSSDGSYNEQFF
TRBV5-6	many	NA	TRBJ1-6	TGTGCCAGCAGCTTGGAAGGGTCAGGATACAATTCACCCCTCCACTTT	CASSLEGSGYNSPLHF
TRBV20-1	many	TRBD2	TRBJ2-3	TGCAGTGCTGCTCGGACTAGCGGAAACACAGATACGCAGTATTTT	CSAARTSGNTDTQYF
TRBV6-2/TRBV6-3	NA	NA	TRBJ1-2	TGTGCCAGCAGTCGAGGACAGTCTAACTATGGCTACACCTTC	CASSRGQSNYGYTF
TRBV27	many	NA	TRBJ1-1	TGTGCCAGCCGTGACGCATTAGGGGGACTTAGCGCTTTCTTT	CASRDALGGLSAFF
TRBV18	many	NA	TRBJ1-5	TGTGCCAGCTCACCACCGGGAGGGCCAGGTGACAATCAGCCCCAGCATTTT	CASSPPGGPGDNQPQHF
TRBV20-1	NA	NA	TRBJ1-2	TGCAGTGCTAGAGATAACTATGGCTACACCTTC	CSARDNYGYTF
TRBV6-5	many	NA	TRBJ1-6	TGTGCCAGCAGTTACTCGAGCGCGGCCAATTCACCCCTCCACTTT	CASSYSSAANSPLHF
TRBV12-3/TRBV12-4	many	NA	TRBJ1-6	TGTGCCAGCAGTTTACCAGGCGGGGGTTCACCCCTCCACTTT	CASSLPGGGSPLHF
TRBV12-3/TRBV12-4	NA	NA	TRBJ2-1	TGTGCCAGCAGGGGGAGGAATGAGCAGTTCTTC	CASRGRNEQFF
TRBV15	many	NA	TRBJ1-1	TGTGCCACCTCTAAGAACACTGAAGCTTTCTTT	CATSKNTEAFF
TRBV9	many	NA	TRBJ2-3	TGTGCCAGCAGCGCGGGGGCCACAGATACGCAGTATTTT	CASSAGATDTQYF
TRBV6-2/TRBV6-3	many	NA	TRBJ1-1	TGTGCTTCGGGCCGATGGTCTGAAGCTTTCTTT	CASGRWSEAFF
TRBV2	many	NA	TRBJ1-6	TGTGCCAGCAATTCCGGCGCAAATTCACCCCTCCACTTT	CASNSGANSPLHF
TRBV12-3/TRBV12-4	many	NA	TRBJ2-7	TGTGCCAGCAGTTTCAATGCCTACGAGCAGTACTTC	CASSFNAYEQYF
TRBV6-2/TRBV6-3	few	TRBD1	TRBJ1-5	TGTGCCAGCAGTTACTCTGAGGGACAGGGTCTAGTCGGCAATCAGCCCCAGCATTTT	CASSYSEGQGLVGNQPQHF
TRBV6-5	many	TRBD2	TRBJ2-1	TGTGCCAGCAGTCCTGGACTAGTCTTAGTGAATGAGCAGTTCTTC	CASSPGLVLVNEQFF